This T cell receptor (beta chain) was sequenced for a study of shared clonotypes between healthy human individuals. This clone turned up a few times. Sequenced by immunoSEQ multiplex PCR; TCRdb stores in-frame clones only, minus some. Of 2 million to 3 million clones in the sample, roughly 93% were seen once. This sequence originates from a man in his late teens or twenties in good health. Some clones in this sample may be carry-over from other donors' samples. The sequenced sample consisted of naive CD4+ T cells from PBMCs. Subset defined: CD45RA+ positively selected.

Here the CDR3 reads CASSLQAGPDTQYF. DNA of the CDR3: TGCGCCAGCAGCTTGCAGGCAGGGCCAGATACGCAGTATTTT. J is TRBJ2-3 and V is TRBV5-1; D is possibly TRBD1 (5 bases). Germline CDR1 is SGHRS and CDR2 is YFSETQ. The CDR3 extends over 14 amino acids. Trimming cost V 1 base and J 4 bases, with 10 bases left between them.